Listed here are 30 T cell receptor beta chains from one sample, sequenced in a study of shared clonotypes between healthy human individuals. Profiling relied on immunoSEQ multiplex PCR, and the TCRdb table lists in-frame clones only, not all of them. The sample includes some 2.4 million clones, approximately 94% seen only once; the top ten take approximately 0.35%. Sequencing input: naive CD4+ T cells from PBMCs. The subset denotes: CD45RA+ positively selected. Every receptor here comes from a man younger than 30 in good health. Some clones in this sample may be carry-over from other donors' samples.

The rearrangement links TRBV7-2 to TRBJ1-4; 7 nucleotides match TRBD1. V dropped 2 bases and J dropped 8; count of bases not matched to a gene: 8. Germline V gives CDR1 SGHTA, CDR2 FQGNSA. CDR3 length equals 15 residues. DNA of the CDR3: TGTGCCAGCAGCTTAAAAGGGGGCCGTGGGGAAAAACTGTTTTTT. Translated, it gives CASSLKGGRGEKLFF.

The chain is built from TRBV30 and TRBJ2-7, with 7 bases aligning to TRBD2. Germline loops: CDR1 GTSNPN, CDR2 SVGIG (reference sequence). V lost 4 bases to trimming and J lost 0 bases; unmatched junction nucleotides: 3. CDR3 size: 13 residues. Here the CDR3 DNA reads TGTGCCTGGAACGGGGGGAGCTCCTACGAGCAGTACTTC. It is translated as CAWNGGSSYEQYF.

The count of this clone is one. This chain links TRBV5-1 with TRBJ2-2; 7 nucleotides agree with TRBD2. With 1 base clipped from V and 3 bases from J, the junction kept 9 bases outside the gene matches. Germline-derived CDR1 and CDR2 are SGHRS and YFSETQ. This CDR3 is 17 amino acids long. CDR3 sequence (DNA): TGCGCCAGCAGCTTGCAACCCGCGGGAGTAGACACCGGGGAGCTGTTTTTT. This translates into CASSLQPAGVDTGELFF.

The chain couples TRBV9 to TRBJ1-2; D is ambiguous. The germline V and J ends were trimmed by 0 bases and 4 bases, with 13 bases remaining between them. The CDR3 contains 15 residues. Per the germline V gene, CDR1 is SGDLS and CDR2 is YYNGEE. DNA of the CDR3: TGTGCCAGCAGCGTAGGTGCAGAGCCTGGCTATGGCTACACCTTC. This gives the protein CASSVGAEPGYGYTF.

The CDR3, as DNA: TGTGCCAGCACAACATCCAGGGGGGCCGTCTACGAGCAGTACTTC. Translating gives CASTTSRGAVYEQYF. The chain recombines TRBV28 with TRBJ2-7; TRBD1 is a possible D gene (7 bases). Trimming stripped 7 bases from V and 3 bases from J, with 19 bases between. The CDR3 extends over 15 amino acids. Germline V gene data show CDR1 as MDHEN and CDR2 as SYDVKM.

The genes are TRBV27 and TRBJ2-1, with 7 bases identical to TRBD1. The CDR3 sequence is 17 residues long. Germline CDR1 MNHEY, CDR2 SMNVEV (reference sequence). With V trimmed by 2 bases and J by 1 base, 8 bases remained unmatched. In DNA form, the CDR3 reads TGTGCCAGCAGTTTAAGGTCGACAGGGAGTTCCTACAATGAGCAGTTCTTC. Translated: CASSLRSTGSSYNEQFF.

The V and J genes are TRBV6-4 and TRBJ1-4; TRBD1 is a possible D gene (6 bases). The CDR3 length is 14 residues. Germline CDR1 and CDR2: MRHNA and SNTAGT. The ends were cut back, 6 bases at V and 5 bases at J, with 13 bases in the middle. The CDR3 DNA reads as TGTGCCAGCAGGAAGGACAGCCTAAATGAAAAACTGTTTTTT. Encoded protein: CASRKDSLNEKLFF.

In DNA, the CDR3 is TGTGCCAGCAGCTTCGCAACTTCGAAGGTTTGGCGGTACGAGCAGTACTTC. This sequence encodes CASSFATSKVWRYEQYF. The V call is TRBV12-1, the J call TRBJ2-7; the D segment call TRBD2 is taken from the table without a DNA check. TRBV12-1 is an annotated pseudogene. The CDR3 runs to 17 residues.

This clone was observed once. Other DNA sequences within the sample encode an identical CDR3. The chain combines TRBV5-1 with TRBJ2-1; 10 nucleotides align to TRBD2. V dropped 2 bases and J dropped 6; count of bases not matched to a gene: 2. CDR3 length equals 14 residues. Germline V gives CDR1 SGHRS, CDR2 YFSETQ. CDR3 region: CASSFTSGTNEQFF. For the CDR3, the DNA is TGCGCCAGCAGCTTCACTAGCGGGACCAATGAGCAGTTCTTC.

In regard to this clone: In the same sample, other DNA sequences code for this CDR3. J is TRBJ2-1 and V is TRBV9; the match to TRBD2 covers 8 bases. The CDR3 spans 14 residues. After removal of 3 bases from V and 5 bases from J, the junction contained 4 bases not matched to a gene. In germline, CDR1 is SGDLS, CDR2 YYNGEE. The CDR3: CASSGTSGHNEQFF. The CDR3 DNA follows: TGTGCCAGCAGCGGTACTAGCGGCCACAATGAGCAGTTCTTC.

Note on this clone: The same CDR3 can be traced to other DNA sequences in this sample. The chain has TRBV7-3 and TRBJ2-1; D may be TRBD1 or TRBD2 (6 bases each). The CDR3 extends over 11 amino acids. V gave up 5 bases and J gave up 10 bases, with 9 bases separating them. From germline, CDR1 is SGHTA and CDR2 FQGTGA. DNA of the CDR3: TGTGCCAGCAGCGCCGGGGGCGAGCAGTTCTTC. This sequence encodes CASSAGGEQFF.

This clone was observed once. The chain combines TRBV5-1 with TRBJ2-2; the match to TRBD2 covers 10 bases. This CDR3 has 15 amino acids. Looked up from germline, CDR1 is SGHRS and CDR2 is YFSETQ. V lost 0 bases, J lost 8 bases, and 4 bases stayed unmatched. The CDR3 DNA sequence: TGCGCCAGCAGCTTGGTGGCTAGCGGGAGTGGGGAGCTGTTTTTT. It yields the protein CASSLVASGSGELFF.

The chain couples TRBV5-1 to TRBJ2-5; 8 bases line up with TRBD2. The CDR3 contains 15 residues. V trimming: 4 bases; J trimming: 3 bases; junction bases outside the gene matches: 8. The V gene's germline CDR1 is SGHRS and CDR2 YFSETQ. The CDR3 region has the DNA TGCGCCAGCAGCGCCTCCGGGACTAGTGAAGAGACCCAGTACTTC. It is translated as CASSASGTSEETQYF.

The V call is TRBV10-3, the J call TRBJ2-3; D not resolved. Trimming took off 2 bases at V and 2 bases at J, with 8 bases between the two ends. There are 14 residues in the CDR3. The V gene's germline CDR1 is ENHRY and CDR2 SYGVKD. CDR3 coding DNA: TGTGCCATCAGTGAGGGTAGCCCCACAGATACGCAGTATTTT. It yields the protein CAISEGSPTDTQYF.

The chain is built from TRBV5-1 and TRBJ2-5, with 7 positions matching TRBD2. V shed 4 bases and J 2 bases; nucleotides not matched to a gene: 8. The length of the CDR3 is 15 residues. Germline lookup yields CDR1 SGHRS and CDR2 YFSETQ. The CDR3 region is CASSPRGGGQETQYF. CDR3 sequence (DNA): TGCGCCAGCAGCCCCCGTGGGGGAGGGCAAGAGACCCAGTACTTC.

This sequence joins TRBV28 and TRBJ2-7; D remains ambiguous. This CDR3 has 13 residues. From germline, CDR1 is MDHEN and CDR2 SYDVKM. Deletions cut 6 bases from V and 4 bases from J, with 13 bases between. CDR3 sequence (DNA): TGTGCCAGCAGCTACCGTTCCGGGTACGAGCAGTACTTC. Protein: CASSYRSGYEQYF.

This clone appeared once. The gene calls are TRBV7-9 and TRBJ2-1, with D hard to call. Trimming took 5 bases from V and 10 from J, leaving 12 bases between them. This CDR3 comprises 12 residues. Per germline, CDR1 SEHNR and CDR2 FQNEAQ (reference sequence). The CDR3 protein is CASSQASSEQFF. DNA for the CDR3: TGTGCCAGCAGCCAAGCCTCGTCGGAGCAGTTCTTC.

This chain links TRBV4-1 with TRBJ2-7; D is uncertain. The V and J ends lost 1 base and 5 bases respectively, with 15 bases between them. Germline V CDR1 and CDR2: MGHRA, YSYEKL. The CDR3 runs to 15 residues. The CDR3 DNA follows: TGCGCCAGCAGCCAAGGACACGCCTCTGGTAACGAGCAGTACTTC. Amino acid sequence: CASSQGHASGNEQYF.

Concerning this clone: The sample carries other DNA sequences with the same CDR3. The rearrangement links TRBV18 to TRBJ2-5, with TRBD1 matching 9 bases. This CDR3 contains 13 residues. Germline V CDR1 and CDR2: KGHSH, LQKENI. After removal of 3 bases from V and 5 bases from J, the junction contained 1 base not matched to a gene. The CDR3 DNA follows: TGTGCCAGCTCACCGACAGGGGGGGAGACCCAGTACTTC. Translated: CASSPTGGETQYF.

The chain is built from TRBV6-4 and TRBJ1-1; D might be TRBD1 (6 bases). Trimming took 3 bases from V and 5 from J, leaving 10 bases between them. The CDR3 covers 13 residues. Per the germline V gene, CDR1 is MRHNA and CDR2 is SNTAGT. This chain's CDR3 is CASSEGAGTEAFF. As DNA, the CDR3 is TGTGCCAGCAGTGAGGGGGCGGGAACTGAAGCTTTCTTT.

Of note for this clone: Other DNA sequences from this sample encode an identical CDR3 as well. The V and J genes are TRBV9 and TRBJ2-7; 12 bases map to TRBD1. The V and J ends lost 2 bases and 4 bases, in that order; junction bases with no gene match: 1. The CDR3 covers 14 residues. Per the germline V gene, CDR1 is SGDLS and CDR2 is YYNGEE. The CDR3 spells CASSVGQGAYEQYF. CDR3 in DNA: TGTGCCAGCAGCGTGGGACAGGGGGCATACGAGCAGTACTTC.

V is TRBV28 and J is TRBJ1-5, with D hard to call. Germline V gene sequence: CDR1 MDHEN, CDR2 SYDVKM. The CDR3 length is 16 residues. The V gene lost 6 bases and the J gene lost 0 bases, with 15 bases spanning the gap. CDR3 sequence (DNA): TGTGCCAGCAGCCCTTTACTGGGAAATAGCAATCAGCCCCAGCATTTT. As protein: CASSPLLGNSNQPQHF.

This clone was found once. V and J are TRBV5-4 and TRBJ2-3, with 9 bases identical to TRBD2. There are 15 residues in the CDR3. Germline CDR1 and CDR2: SGHNT and YYREEE (reference sequence). The trim removed 4 bases at V and 6 bases at J, leaving 9 bases unmatched. The CDR3, as DNA: TGTGCCAGCAGCCAGGGCACTAGCGGGCCGGATACGCAGTATTTT. Protein: CASSQGTSGPDTQYF.

This clone was seen once. The chain carries TRBV28 and TRBJ2-3; 7 bases align to TRBD1. This CDR3 region has 14 residues. The ends lost 8 bases at V and 2 bases at J; junction bases unmatched: 7. The germline CDR1 and CDR2 sequences are MDHEN and SYDVKM. The CDR3 coding sequence is TGTGCCAGCTCGACAGGGACCCCCACAGATACGCAGTATTTT. This codes for CASSTGTPTDTQYF. The full variable domain, in which reference TRBV28 and TRBJ2-3 provide the parts outside the CDR3, is DVKVTQSSRYLVKRTGEKVFLECVQDMDHENMFWYRQDPGLGLRLIYFSYDVKMKEKGDIPEGYSVSREKKERFSLILESASTNQTSMYLCASSTGTPTDTQYFGPGTRLTVL.

CDR3 bases: TGTGCCAGCAGCTTAGCCCCTTCAGCGGGGTCCTACGAGCAGTACTTC. Its translation: CASSLAPSAGSYEQYF. The gene calls are TRBV11-2 and TRBJ2-7; TRBD2 aligns across 7 bases. The CDR3 loop spans 16 amino acids. The trim removed 1 base at V and 1 base at J, leaving 7 bases unmatched. Germline CDR1 SGHAT, CDR2 FQNNGV.

The J gene is TRBJ1-2, the V gene TRBV7-9; weak D call: TRBD1 (5 bases). The germline V and J ends were trimmed by 4 bases and 4 bases, with 16 bases remaining between them. The length of the CDR3 is 15 residues. Germline CDR1 is SEHNR and CDR2 is FQNEAQ (reference sequence). CDR3 residues: CASSSGGGFAYGYTF. The CDR3 DNA reads as TGTGCCAGCAGCTCCGGCGGGGGATTTGCCTATGGCTACACCTTC. Looking up the rest from reference TRBV7-9 and TRBJ1-2 gives the full variable domain: DTGVSQNPRHKITKRGQNVTFRCDPISEHNRLYWYRQTLGQGPEFLTYFQNEAQLEKSRLLSDRFSAERPKGSFSTLEIQRTEQGDSAMYLCASSSGGGFAYGYTFGSGTRLTVV.

The chain has TRBV9 and TRBJ2-2, with 7 positions matching TRBD2. CDR3 length: 15 amino acids. Germline trimming cut 3 bases from V and 7 bases from J; bases unmatched to any gene: 9. Germline CDR1 and CDR2: SGDLS and YYNGEE. The CDR3 DNA reads as TGTGCCAGCAGCGCCGTAGGAGGGAGGGTCGGGGAGCTGTTTTTT. Amino acids: CASSAVGGRVGELFF. The whole variable domain, remainder taken from reference TRBV9 and TRBJ2-2, is DSGVTQTPKHLITATGQRVTLRCSPRSGDLSVYWYQQSLDQGLQFLIQYYNGEERAKGNILERFSAQQFPDLHSELNLSSLELGDSALYFCASSAVGGRVGELFFGEGSRLTVL.

The chain combines TRBV11-2 with TRBJ1-1, with 7 bases that match TRBD1. Germline CDR1 is SGHAT and CDR2 is FQNNGV. J was trimmed by 1 base and V by 4 bases; bases with no gene match: 6. The CDR3 covers 15 residues. CDR3 DNA sequence: TGTGCCAGCAGCTCTTTGGGACAGAAGAACACTGAAGCTTTCTTT. Amino acid sequence: CASSSLGQKNTEAFF.

V and J are TRBV6-6 and TRBJ2-3, with D uncertain. CDR3 size: 12 residues. With 8 bases removed from V and 2 bases from J, the gap between germline ends came to 8 bases. Germline values: CDR1 MNHNY, CDR2 SVGAGI (reference sequence). CDR3 residues: CASRPPTDTQYF. Here the CDR3 DNA reads TGTGCCAGCCGCCCCCCCACAGATACGCAGTATTTT.

The count of this clone is one. V and J are TRBV7-2 and TRBJ2-5; D is perhaps TRBD1 (5 bases). The V gene's germline CDR1 is SGHTA and CDR2 FQGNSA. The CDR3 is 13 amino acids. V dropped 2 bases and J dropped 4 bases, with 8 bases sitting between them. CDR3 sequence (DNA): TGTGCCAGCAGCTTACGTGGGGCAGAGACCCAGTACTTC. This codes for CASSLRGAETQYF.